Listed here is a single T cell receptor beta chain. Its specific antigen is unknown. No clone much larger than this one lies a single base away; base qualities are absent. The source of the sample is a study of CD8+ T cells in alopecia areata (dated by TCRdb to between 2017 and 2018). Describing the broader study: Treated patients were enrolled in an open-label pilot trial of oral tofacitinib, 5 to 10 mg twice daily, for moderate-to-severe alopecia areata. Clonality in the scalp was compared among normal scalp (n=4), patchy alopecia areata scalp (n=8), and alopecia totalis/universalis scalp (n=8). immunoSEQ multiplex PCR using 35 Vbeta forward primers and 13 Jbeta reverse primers was used to amplify TCRbeta CDR3 regions. In both human patients and the C3H/HeJ mouse model, the study applied high-throughput TCRbeta sequencing to look at T cell clonal expansion in alopecia areata. Disease severity in treated patients was measured with the SALT score, which quantifies the percentage of affected scalp surface area. The RNA source kit depended on sample type: the PAXgene miRNA kit for fixed scalp, the miRNeasy kit for PBMCs, and the RNeasy kit for mouse skin. Scalp tissue and sorted CD4+ and CD8+ peripheral blood T cells from patchy and totalis/universalis alopecia areata patients and from healthy controls were covered by human TCRbeta sequencing. Tofacitinib was administered for 6 to 18 months, and 6 months of follow-up off drug were then conducted to assess delayed response and recurrence. Biopsies were taken from tofacitinib-treated patients at baseline and again at 4 and 24 weeks into treatment, and several of those patients also had a later scalp biopsy. The study at large found these results: Tofacitinib significantly decreased scalp clonality and the number of expanded CD8+ clones among the top 100 scalp clones. Compared with normal scalp, lesional scalp had higher clonality and more expanded CD8+ clones, particularly in alopecia totalis/universalis, a pattern that suggests antigenic drive. Resident alphabeta T cells in normal human skin are also sequenced, complicating scalp TCR repertoire analysis, unlike mouse skin dominated by gammadelta T cells. Compared with mice, TCR sequences shared between patients were less clear, possibly partly because of HLA diversity across the patient population. Many expanded lesional clones persisted in scalp and blood during tofacitinib treatment, which may partly explain relapse after stopping treatment. Because the treated cohort was small and included a single nonresponder, larger studies are needed to assess links between baseline CD8+ expansion and response.

Libraries were constructed by the immunoSEQ multiplex PCR assay. For TCR sequencing, RNA was extracted from every sample and reverse transcribed into cDNA to serve as template. SuperScript III was used to make first-strand cDNA, primed with a 2:1 mix of oligo-dT and random hexamers. A synthetic immune receptor repertoire was used to assess amplification bias, and residual bias was removed computationally. Processing in the source paper ran as follows. Raw reads were preprocessed to remove errors, and CDR3 was defined by IMGT conventions from the conserved cysteine to phenylalanine. To get clonality, Shannon entropy was normalized by log2 of the number of productive unique TCRs and the result was subtracted from 1. Whether scalp clones were CD4 or CD8 was inferred by matching scalp TCRbeta sequences against CD4 and CD8 repertoires sorted from blood. Here the immuneACCESS table is served through TCRdb, limited to in-frame sequences with V and J called. Missing clones are a known gap in these copies; in checked studies unresolved V genes cover under half, and the rest lacks a known reason. V, J and clone size derive from that table, while D and trimming were established from the DNA sequence. For this sample there are around 120,000 clones; roughly 55% appear just once. In total, the top ten clones hold around 5.7% of the sample.

Taken with the paper, the label for time point translates to: about four weeks on oral tofacitinib. This specimen's treatment or condition label, per the study, means: oral pan-JAK inhibitor, 5-10 mg twice daily. Lesional scalp punch biopsies and peripheral blood were collected from alopecia areata patients. PBMCs were isolated by density centrifugation and stained for CD3, CD4 and CD8, and CD4+ and CD8+ T cells were sorted on a FACSAria. The sequence derives from a human donor with alopecia areata. The input for sequencing was CD4+ T cells sorted from blood, taken at week 4, from a patient treated with tofacitinib.

The CDR3 region has the sequence CASRQTYYGYTF. The bases are TGTGCCAGCAGGCAGACCTACTATGGCTACACCTTC. The chain was built from TRBV6-5 and TRBJ1-2; no D segment can be confidently identified. CDR1 and CDR2 are drawn from the germline V gene: MNHEY, SVGAGI. The germline ends are 8 bases apart after V is trimmed by 6 bases and J by 3 bases. The CDR3, cysteine through phenylalanine, is 12 amino acids long. Kept here is only the CDR3 DNA, which spans 36 bases and is read in frame from base 1.